The 3 T cell receptor beta chains below were found in one sample sequenced in a study of T cell repertoires in aging, cancer and after chemotherapy. A mixed TRB-A/B primer pool amplified rearranged TRB by multiplex touch-down PCR. TCRdb reanalysed the multiplex PCR reads using MiXCR and keeps one entry per CDR3 protein. In the table there are just under 2,500 distinct CDR3 sequences, nearly 25% of which are singletons. Peripheral blood genomic DNA, not sorted cells or RNA, was the template. Sample: blood. The source is a human donor with a solid tumor.

This clonotype appeared a few times. This chain links TRBV12-3 or TRBV12-4 with TRBJ1-5; 8 positions match TRBD1. Trimming took 5 bases from V and 6 from J; bases not matched to a gene: 6. This CDR3 comprises 14 residues. The CDR3 is CASSGQGGFQPQHF. The CDR3 DNA reads TGTGCCAGCAGTGGACAGGGAGGGTTTCAGCCCCAGCATTTT.

By share, this clonotype counts as large. This sequence joins TRBV6-5 and TRBJ1-3, with D perhaps TRBD1 (6 bases). This CDR3 spans 13 amino acids. V was trimmed by 4 bases and J by 4 bases, leaving 8 bases between them. The germline V gene encodes CDR1 MNHEY and CDR2 SVGAGI. The DNA of the CDR3 is TGTGCCAGCAGTTCGACAGGAGGAAACACCATATATTTT. This translates into CASSSTGGNTIYF.

V usage is TRBV6-5 and J usage is TRBJ1-5; 8 bases fit TRBD1. This CDR3 has 18 amino acids. V was clipped by 5 bases and J by 1 base; unmatched bases: 13. Germline CDR1 reads MNHEY; CDR2 reads SVGAGI. CDR3 sequence: CASSAGAGGFLSNQPQHF. The DNA of the CDR3 is TGTGCCAGCAGTGCCGGGGCAGGGGGCTTCTTGAGCAATCAGCCCCAGCATTTT.